The clone carrying this T cell receptor (beta chain) was seen ten or more times. The antigen is not known. The CDR3 has 16 amino acids. Per germline, CDR1 SGHNT and CDR2 YYREEE (reference sequence). The trim removed 4 bases at V and 3 bases at J, leaving 7 bases unmatched. This specimen comes from a study of beta chain features in type 1 diabetes. Study observations and caveats: Lower insertion and higher deletion counts appeared at VDJ junctions in type 1 diabetes patients. Moderately but significantly shorter TCRB CDR3s were found in Type 1 diabetes patients in all four CD4+ subsets.

Expressed TCRB transcripts were sequenced because the entire RNA isolate underwent reverse transcription. Some clones are missing from TCRdb's copy, which holds only in-frame ones; the method was immunoSEQ multiplex PCR. The sample shows around 340,000 clones, 7% to 10% of them seen only once. V and J are TRBV5-4 and TRBJ2-1; 10 bases are a match to TRBD2. The specimen was central memory CD4+ T cells from blood. The sequence was collected from a man younger than 45 with type 1 diabetes. The CDR3 here is CASSPSERGGYNEQFF. In DNA form, the CDR3 reads TGTGCCAGCAGCCCCTCGGAGCGGGGGGGCTACAATGAGCAGTTCTTC.